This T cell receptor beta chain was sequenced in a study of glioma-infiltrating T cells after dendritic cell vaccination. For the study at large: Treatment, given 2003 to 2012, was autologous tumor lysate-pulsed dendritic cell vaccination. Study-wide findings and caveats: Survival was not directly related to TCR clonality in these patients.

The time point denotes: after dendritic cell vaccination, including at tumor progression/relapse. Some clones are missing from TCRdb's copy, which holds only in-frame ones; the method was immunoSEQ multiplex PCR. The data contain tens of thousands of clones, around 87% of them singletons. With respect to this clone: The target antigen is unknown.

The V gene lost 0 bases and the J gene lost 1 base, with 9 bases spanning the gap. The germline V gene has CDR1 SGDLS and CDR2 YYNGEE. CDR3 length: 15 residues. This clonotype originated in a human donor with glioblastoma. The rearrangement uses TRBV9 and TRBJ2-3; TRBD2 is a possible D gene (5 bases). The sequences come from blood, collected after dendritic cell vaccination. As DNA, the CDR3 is TGTGCCAGCAGCGTAGGGTCTAGCCGCACAGATACGCAGTATTTT. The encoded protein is CASSVGSSRTDTQYF.